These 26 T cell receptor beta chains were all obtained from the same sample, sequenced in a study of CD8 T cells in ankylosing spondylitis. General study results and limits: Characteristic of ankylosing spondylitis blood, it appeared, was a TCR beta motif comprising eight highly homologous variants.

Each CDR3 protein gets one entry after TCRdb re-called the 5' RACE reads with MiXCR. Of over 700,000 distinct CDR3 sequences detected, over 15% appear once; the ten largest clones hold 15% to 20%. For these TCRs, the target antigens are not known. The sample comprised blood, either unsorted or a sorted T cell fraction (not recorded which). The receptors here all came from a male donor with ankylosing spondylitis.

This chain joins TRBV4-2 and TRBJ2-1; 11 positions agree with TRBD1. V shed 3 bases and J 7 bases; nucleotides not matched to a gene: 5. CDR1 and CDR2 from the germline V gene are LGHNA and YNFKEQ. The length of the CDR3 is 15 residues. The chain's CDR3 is CASSQGQGGPNEQFF. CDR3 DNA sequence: TGTGCCAGCAGCCAGGGACAGGGGGGGCCTAATGAGCAGTTCTTC.

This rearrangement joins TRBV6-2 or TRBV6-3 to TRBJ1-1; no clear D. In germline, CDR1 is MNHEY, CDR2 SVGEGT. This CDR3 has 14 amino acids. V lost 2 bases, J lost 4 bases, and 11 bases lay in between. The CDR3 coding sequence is TGTGCCAGCAGTTACGGGTTGAGGGCCACTGAAGCTTTCTTT. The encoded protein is CASSYGLRATEAFF.

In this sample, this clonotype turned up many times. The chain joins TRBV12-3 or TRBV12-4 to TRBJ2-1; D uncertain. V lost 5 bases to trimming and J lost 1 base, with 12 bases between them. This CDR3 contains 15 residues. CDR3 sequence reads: CASSISLWSYNEQFF. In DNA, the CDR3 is TGTGCCAGCAGTATTAGCCTTTGGTCCTACAATGAGCAGTTCTTC.

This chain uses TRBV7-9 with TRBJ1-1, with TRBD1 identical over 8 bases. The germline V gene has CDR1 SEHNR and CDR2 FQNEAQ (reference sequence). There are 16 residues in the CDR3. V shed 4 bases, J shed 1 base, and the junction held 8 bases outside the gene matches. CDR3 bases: TGTGCCAGCAGCTCAGGGGGCGTGGGTAAGAACACTGAAGCTTTCTTT. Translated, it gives CASSSGGVGKNTEAFF.

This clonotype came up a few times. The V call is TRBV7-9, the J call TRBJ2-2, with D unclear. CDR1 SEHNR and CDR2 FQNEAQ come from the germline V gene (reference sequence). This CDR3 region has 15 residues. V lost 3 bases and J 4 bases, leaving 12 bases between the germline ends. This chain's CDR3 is CASSFWGLSTGELFF. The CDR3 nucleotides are TGTGCCAGCAGCTTCTGGGGTCTTAGCACCGGGGAGCTGTTTTTT. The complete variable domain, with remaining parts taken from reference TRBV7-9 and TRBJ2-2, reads DTGVSQNPRHKITKRGQNVTFRCDPISEHNRLYWYRQTLGQGPEFLTYFQNEAQLEKSRLLSDRFSAERPKGSFSTLEIQRTEQGDSAMYLCASSFWGLSTGELFFGEGSRLTVL.

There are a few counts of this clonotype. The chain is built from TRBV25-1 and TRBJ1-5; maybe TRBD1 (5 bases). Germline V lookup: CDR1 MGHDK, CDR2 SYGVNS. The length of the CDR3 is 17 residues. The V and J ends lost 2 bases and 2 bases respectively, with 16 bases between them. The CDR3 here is CASSERGRRNGNQPQHF. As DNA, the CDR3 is TGTGCCAGCAGTGAACGGGGCAGAAGGAACGGCAATCAGCCCCAGCATTTT.

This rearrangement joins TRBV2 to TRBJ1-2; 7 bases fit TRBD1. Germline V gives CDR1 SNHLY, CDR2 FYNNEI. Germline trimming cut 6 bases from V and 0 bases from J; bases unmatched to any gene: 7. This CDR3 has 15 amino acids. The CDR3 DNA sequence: TGTGCCAGCAGGAGGACCGGGACAGCTAACTATGGCTACACCTTC. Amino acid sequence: CASRRTGTANYGYTF.

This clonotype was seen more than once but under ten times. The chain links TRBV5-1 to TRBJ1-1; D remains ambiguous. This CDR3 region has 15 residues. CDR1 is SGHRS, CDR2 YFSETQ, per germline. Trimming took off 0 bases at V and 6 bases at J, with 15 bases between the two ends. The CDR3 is CASSLAAVGNPEAFF. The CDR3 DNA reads TGCGCCAGCAGCTTGGCGGCAGTAGGGAATCCTGAAGCTTTCTTT.

The CDR3 nucleotides read TGTGCCTGGAGTGCGGACAGTAACTATGGCTACACCTTC. Protein product: CAWSADSNYGYTF. V gene TRBV30 combines with J gene TRBJ1-2; D might be TRBD1 (6 bases). CDR3 length: 13 amino acids. With 1 base removed from V and 1 base from J, the gap between germline ends came to 7 bases. From germline, CDR1 is GTSNPN and CDR2 SVGIG (reference sequence).

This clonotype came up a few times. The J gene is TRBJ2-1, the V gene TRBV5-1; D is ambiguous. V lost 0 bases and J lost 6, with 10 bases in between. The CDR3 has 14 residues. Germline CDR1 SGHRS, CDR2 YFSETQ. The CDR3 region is CASSLEALRNEQFF. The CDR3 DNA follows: TGCGCCAGCAGCTTGGAGGCCTTACGCAATGAGCAGTTCTTC.

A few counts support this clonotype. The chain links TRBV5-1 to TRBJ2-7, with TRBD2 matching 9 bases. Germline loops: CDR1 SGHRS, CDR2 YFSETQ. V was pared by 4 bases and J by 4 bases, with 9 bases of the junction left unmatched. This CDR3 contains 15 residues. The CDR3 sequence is CASSPAGAGGYEQYF. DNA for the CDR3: TGCGCCAGCAGCCCCGCGGGAGCGGGGGGATACGAGCAGTACTTC.

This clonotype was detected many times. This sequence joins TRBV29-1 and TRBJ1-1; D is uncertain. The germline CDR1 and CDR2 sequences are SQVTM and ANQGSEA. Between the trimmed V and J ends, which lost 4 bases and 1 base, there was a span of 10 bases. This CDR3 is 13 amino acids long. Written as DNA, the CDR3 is TGCAGCGTTGCCCTAACAGCGAACACTGAAGCTTTCTTT. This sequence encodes CSVALTANTEAFF.

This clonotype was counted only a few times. CDR3 residues: CASRTTYEQYF. The CDR3 bases are TGTGCCAGCAGGACAACCTACGAGCAGTACTTC. The chain recombines TRBV28 with TRBJ2-7; D gene ambiguous. V lost 6 bases to trimming and J lost 2 bases, with 5 bases between them. This CDR3 contains 11 residues. Germline CDR1 reads MDHEN; CDR2 reads SYDVKM.

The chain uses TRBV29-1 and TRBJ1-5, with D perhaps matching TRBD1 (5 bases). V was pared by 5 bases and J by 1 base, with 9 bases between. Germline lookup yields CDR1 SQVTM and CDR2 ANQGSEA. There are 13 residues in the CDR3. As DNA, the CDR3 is TGCAGCGTTCTGACAGCGAGCAATCAGCCCCAGCATTTT. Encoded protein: CSVLTASNQPQHF.

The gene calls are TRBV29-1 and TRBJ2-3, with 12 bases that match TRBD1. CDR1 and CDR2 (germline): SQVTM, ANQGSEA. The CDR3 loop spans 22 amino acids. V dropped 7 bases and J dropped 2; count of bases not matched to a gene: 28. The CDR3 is CSAVTSPLSRDRGHDYTDTQYF. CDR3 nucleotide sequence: TGCAGCGCCGTAACGAGTCCTCTCTCACGGGACAGGGGGCATGATTACACAGATACGCAGTATTTT.

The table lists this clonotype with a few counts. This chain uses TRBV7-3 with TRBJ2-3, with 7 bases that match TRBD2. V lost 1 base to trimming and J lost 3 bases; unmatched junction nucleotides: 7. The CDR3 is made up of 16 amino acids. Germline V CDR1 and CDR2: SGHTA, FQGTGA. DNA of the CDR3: TGTGCCAGCAGCTTAAGTAGGTGGGGACTAACAGATACGCAGTATTTT. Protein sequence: CASSLSRWGLTDTQYF.

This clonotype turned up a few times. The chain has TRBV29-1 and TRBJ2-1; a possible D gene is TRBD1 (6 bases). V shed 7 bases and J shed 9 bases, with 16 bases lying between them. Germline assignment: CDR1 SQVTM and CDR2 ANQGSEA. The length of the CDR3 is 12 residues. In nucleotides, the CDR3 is TGCAGCGCGACAGGAGATTTTGGTGAGCAGTTCTTC. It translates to CSATGDFGEQFF.

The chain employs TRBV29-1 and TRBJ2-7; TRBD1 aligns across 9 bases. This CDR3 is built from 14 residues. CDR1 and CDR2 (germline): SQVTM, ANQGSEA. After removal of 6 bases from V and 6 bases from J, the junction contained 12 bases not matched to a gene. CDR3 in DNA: TGCAGCGTGGCGGGTGCGGGACAGGGTTCCGAGCAGTACTTC. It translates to CSVAGAGQGSEQYF.

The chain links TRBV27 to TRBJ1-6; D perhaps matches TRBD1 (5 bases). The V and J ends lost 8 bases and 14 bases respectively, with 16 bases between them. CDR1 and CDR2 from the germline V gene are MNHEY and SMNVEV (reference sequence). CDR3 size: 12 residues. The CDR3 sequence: CASGVPGGTLHF. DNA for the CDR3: TGTGCCAGCGGTGTCCCGGGGGGGACCCTCCACTTT.

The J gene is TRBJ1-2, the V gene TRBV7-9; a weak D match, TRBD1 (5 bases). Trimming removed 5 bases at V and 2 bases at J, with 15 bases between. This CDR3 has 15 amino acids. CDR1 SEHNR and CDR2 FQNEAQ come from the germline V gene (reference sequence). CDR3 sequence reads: CASSPTGGGNYGYTF. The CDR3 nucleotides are TGTGCCAGCAGCCCCACGGGGGGGGGAAACTATGGCTACACCTTC.

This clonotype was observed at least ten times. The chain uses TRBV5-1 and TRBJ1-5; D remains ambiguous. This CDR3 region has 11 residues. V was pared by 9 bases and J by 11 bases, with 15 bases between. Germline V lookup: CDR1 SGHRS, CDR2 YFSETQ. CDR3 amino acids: CANDTSGSQHF. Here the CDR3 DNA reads TGCGCCAACGACACCTCGGGTTCCCAGCATTTT.

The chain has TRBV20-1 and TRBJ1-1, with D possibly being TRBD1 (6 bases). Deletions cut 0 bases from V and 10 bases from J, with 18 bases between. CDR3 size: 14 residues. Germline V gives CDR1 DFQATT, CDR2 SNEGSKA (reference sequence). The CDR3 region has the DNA TGCAGTGCTAGAGACCCGACCCGCGGGGGGCGAGCTTTCTTT. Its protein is CSARDPTRGGRAFF.

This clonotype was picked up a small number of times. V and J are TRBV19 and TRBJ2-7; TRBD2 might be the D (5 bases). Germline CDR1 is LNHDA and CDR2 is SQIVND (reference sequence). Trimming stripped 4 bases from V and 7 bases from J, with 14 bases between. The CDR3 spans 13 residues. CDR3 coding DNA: TGTGCCAGTAGTAGCGGGTACTACGGGGAGCAGTACTTC. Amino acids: CASSSGYYGEQYF.

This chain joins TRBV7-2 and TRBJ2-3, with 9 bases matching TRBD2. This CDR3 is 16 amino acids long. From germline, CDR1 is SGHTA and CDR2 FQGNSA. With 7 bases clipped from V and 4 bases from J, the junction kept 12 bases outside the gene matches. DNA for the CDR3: TGTGCCAGCACCCGGGGGCGGGAGGGCCCCGCAGATACGCAGTATTTT. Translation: CASTRGREGPADTQYF.

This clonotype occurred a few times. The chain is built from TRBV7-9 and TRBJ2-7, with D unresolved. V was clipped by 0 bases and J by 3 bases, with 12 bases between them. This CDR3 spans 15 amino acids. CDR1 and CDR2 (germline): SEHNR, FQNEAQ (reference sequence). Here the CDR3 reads CASSLAHMGYYEQYF. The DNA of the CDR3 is TGTGCCAGCAGCTTAGCGCACATGGGGTACTACGAGCAGTACTTC.

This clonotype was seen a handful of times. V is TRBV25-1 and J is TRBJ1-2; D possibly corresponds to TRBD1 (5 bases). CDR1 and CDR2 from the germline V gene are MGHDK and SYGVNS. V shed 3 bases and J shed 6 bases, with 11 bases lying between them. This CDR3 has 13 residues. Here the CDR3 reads CASSERGRDGYTF. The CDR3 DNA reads TGTGCCAGCAGTGAGAGGGGTCGGGATGGCTACACCTTC.